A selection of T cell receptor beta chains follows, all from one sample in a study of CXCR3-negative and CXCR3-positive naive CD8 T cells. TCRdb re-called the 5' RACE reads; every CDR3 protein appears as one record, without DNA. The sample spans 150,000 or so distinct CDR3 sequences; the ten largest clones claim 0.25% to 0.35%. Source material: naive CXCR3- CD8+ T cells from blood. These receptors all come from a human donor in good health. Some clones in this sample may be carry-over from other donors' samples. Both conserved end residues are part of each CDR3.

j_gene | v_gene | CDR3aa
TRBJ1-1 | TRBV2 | CASRGLGDTEAFF
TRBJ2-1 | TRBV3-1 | CASSQVRLASGNEQFF
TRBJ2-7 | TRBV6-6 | CASNPGQGNYEQYF
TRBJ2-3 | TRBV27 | CASSPLDDSGRATQYF
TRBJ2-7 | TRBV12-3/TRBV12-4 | CASSFLQSNYEQYF
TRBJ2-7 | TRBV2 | CASSDPLTGTYEQYF
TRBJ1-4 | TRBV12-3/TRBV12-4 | CASSSTGPNEKLFF
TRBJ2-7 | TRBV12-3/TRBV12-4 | CASSFPTGGDYEQYF
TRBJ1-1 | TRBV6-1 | CASFGGRDTEAFF
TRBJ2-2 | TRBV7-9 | CASSSSLGGELFF
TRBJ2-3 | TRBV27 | CASSPSRDTQYF
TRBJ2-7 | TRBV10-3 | CAIRGIQGAEQYF
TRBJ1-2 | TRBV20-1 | CSAIPRGHFYGYTF
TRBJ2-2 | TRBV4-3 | CASSQRHTGELFF
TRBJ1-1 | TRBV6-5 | CASSLPGRQAFF